These 11 T cell receptor beta chains share one sample of origin, sequenced in a study of T cell repertoires in cytomegalovirus infection. TCRdb recomputed calls from the reads with MiXCR, one row per CDR3 protein. The sample lists some 240,000 distinct CDR3 sequences, approximately 15% seen once, with approximately 44% in the top ten. Sequenced material: CD8+ T cells from PBMCs. These receptors originate from a human donor in good health (CMV status not recorded). Some clones in this sample may be carry-over from other donors' samples.

This clonotype was observed a few times. This chain uses TRBV3-1 with TRBJ1-1; D call uncertain. CDR1 is LGHDT, CDR2 YNNKEL, per germline (reference sequence). The CDR3 has 13 amino acids. Trimming took off 0 bases at V and 7 bases at J, with 9 bases between the two ends. The CDR3 nucleotides are TGTGCCAGCAGCCAAGATGGGCCCTATGAAGCTTTCTTT. Translating it yields CASSQDGPYEAFF.

This clonotype has ten or more counts. V usage is TRBV12-3 or TRBV12-4 and J usage is TRBJ1-1; D gene ambiguous. Trimming removed 3 bases from V and 8 bases from J, with 7 bases in between. The length of the CDR3 is 11 residues. The CDR3 sequence is CASSFSQEAFF. DNA for the CDR3: TGTGCCAGCAGTTTCTCCCAGGAAGCTTTCTTT.

In its sample, this clonotype was seen a few times. The V and J genes are TRBV7-9 and TRBJ2-1; D is unresolved. Trimming took 5 bases from V and 2 from J, leaving 13 bases between them. CDR1 and CDR2 from the germline V gene are SEHNR and FQNEAQ (reference sequence). The CDR3 extends over 15 amino acids. This CDR3 is CASSPGQVPYNEQFF. For the CDR3, the DNA is TGTGCCAGCAGCCCTGGGCAGGTGCCCTACAATGAGCAGTTCTTC. Supplemented by reference TRBV7-9 and TRBJ2-1, the full variable domain reads DTGVSQNPRHKITKRGQNVTFRCDPISEHNRLYWYRQTLGQGPEFLTYFQNEAQLEKSRLLSDRFSAERPKGSFSTLEIQRTEQGDSAMYLCASSPGQVPYNEQFFGPGTRLTVL.

The chain carries TRBV19 and TRBJ1-2; 11 bases are a match to TRBD1. Germline V lookup: CDR1 LNHDA, CDR2 SQIVND (reference sequence). The CDR3 runs 16 residues. Trimming at V came to 3 bases and at J to 2 bases, leaving 5 bases not matched to a gene. The chain's CDR3 is CASSIRRTGGNYGYTF. CDR3 coding DNA: TGTGCCAGTAGTATCCGCCGGACAGGGGGCAACTATGGCTACACCTTC.

The V and J genes are TRBV4-1 and TRBJ2-5, with D perhaps assigned TRBD1 or TRBD2 (5 bases each). Trimming left V 0 bases short and J 7 bases short, with 15 bases between. The CDR3 is 15 amino acids. CDR1 is MGHRA, CDR2 YSYEKL, per germline. DNA for the CDR3: TGCGCCAGCAGCCAAGAGGTTATGAGGGACGGGACCCAGTACTTC. This translates into CASSQEVMRDGTQYF.

This clonotype was recorded a few times. The CDR3 loop is CASSQDTLALNTEAFF. In DNA, the CDR3 is TGTGCCAGCAGCCAGGACACCCTAGCTTTGAACACTGAAGCTTTCTTT. The J gene is TRBJ1-1, the V gene TRBV6-2 or TRBV6-3; D may be TRBD1 (5 bases). This CDR3 spans 16 amino acids. V gave up 6 bases and J gave up 0 bases, with 17 bases separating them. Germline V lookup: CDR1 MNHEY, CDR2 SVGEGT.

This clonotype was counted at least ten times. The chain recombines TRBV7-8 with TRBJ2-7; weak D call: TRBD1 (6 bases). The CDR3 sequence is 16 residues long. Germline V lookup: CDR1 SGHVS, CDR2 FQNEAQ. Trimming removed 6 bases from V and 6 bases from J, with 24 bases in between. DNA for the CDR3: TGTGCCAGCAGTAGTAGTCGGGGCAGGGGCCTTGGCGAGCAGTACTTC. This translates into CASSSSRGRGLGEQYF. Based on the CDR3 plus reference TRBV7-8 and TRBJ2-7, the full variable domain is GAGVSQSPRYKVAKRGQDVALRCDPISGHVSLFWYQQALGQGPEFLTYFQNEAQLDKSGLPSDRFFAERPEGSVSTLKIQRTQQEDSAVYLCASSSSRGRGLGEQYFGPGTRLTVT.

This rearrangement joins TRBV4-1 to TRBJ2-7; D might be TRBD2 (5 bases). In germline, CDR1 is MGHRA, CDR2 YSYEKL. This CDR3 has 14 residues. V shed 5 bases and J shed 3 bases, with 14 bases lying between them. This CDR3 is CASSSAEGHYEQYF. CDR3 nucleotide sequence: TGCGCCAGCAGCAGTGCAGAGGGCCACTACGAGCAGTACTTC.

Details on this clonotype: This may arise from a read error, as a much more abundant clone is one base away. CDR3 DNA sequence: TGCGCCATCAGCCAAGAGTGGAGGACAGGGAGATTTAACTATGGCTACACCTTC. Its protein product is CAISQEWRTGRFNYGYTF. This rearrangement joins TRBV4-3 to TRBJ1-2; TRBD1 aligns across 8 bases. This CDR3 contains 18 residues. The V gene's germline CDR1 is LGHNA and CDR2 YSLEER.

This clonotype was counted many times. The V gene is TRBV7-2, the J gene TRBJ2-7; 8 bases fit TRBD2. Trimming cost V 5 bases and J 2 bases; bases outside gene matches: 17. CDR1 is SGHTA and CDR2 is FQGNSA in the germline V gene. This CDR3 is 18 amino acids long. The CDR3 DNA reads TGTGCCAGCAGCATATGGACTAGCAGTGGCTCACACCCCTACGAGCAGTACTTC. Amino acid sequence: CASSIWTSSGSHPYEQYF. Variable domain in full (rest from reference TRBV7-2 and TRBJ2-7): GAGVSQSPSNKVTEKGKDVELRCDPISGHTALYWYRQSLGQGLEFLIYFQGNSAPDKSGLPSDRFSAERTGGSVSTLTIQRTQQEDSAVYLCASSIWTSSGSHPYEQYFGPGTRLTVT.

The V call is TRBV7-8, the J call TRBJ2-6, with D maybe TRBD2 (6 bases). The germline CDR1 and CDR2 sequences are SGHVS and FQNEAQ. The V end was cut by 5 bases, the J end by 4 bases, with 21 bases between. The CDR3 spans 18 residues. CDR3 residues: CASSTPSEGMSGANVLTF. The CDR3 nucleotides are TGTGCCAGCAGCACACCGTCGGAGGGGATGAGCGGGGCCAACGTCCTGACTTTC. The full variable domain, rest sourced from reference TRBV7-8 and TRBJ2-6, is GAGVSQSPRYKVAKRGQDVALRCDPISGHVSLFWYQQALGQGPEFLTYFQNEAQLDKSGLPSDRFFAERPEGSVSTLKIQRTQQEDSAVYLCASSTPSEGMSGANVLTFGAGSRLTVL.